The entry below gives a single T cell receptor (beta chain) sequence along with its context. This entry belongs to a study of blood T cells in healthy people across ages. This CDR3 is 16 amino acids long. The germline V gene has CDR1 SGHTA and CDR2 FQGNSA. V was shortened by 5 bases and J by 0 bases, with 17 bases between the two germline ends. A sample-barcoded 5' primer and a J-beta primer mix were used in a second PCR of about 7 to 12 cycles. TCRdb reprocessed the 5' RACE reads via MiXCR and lists one record per CDR3 protein. In the table there are about 900,000 distinct CDR3 sequences, 45% to 50% of which are singletons.

This chain links TRBV7-2 with TRBJ2-7; possibly TRBD1 or TRBD2 for D (5 bases each). The source is a man aged 30 to 45 in good health. Sequencing was done on a sample of blood. The CDR3 region is CASSHHRDRSSYEQYF. The CDR3 coding sequence is TGTGCCAGCAGCCACCACCGGGACCGCAGCTCCTACGAGCAGTACTTC.